The clone carrying this TCR beta chain turned up a few times. Its target is not known. This sample was taken from a study of T cell repertoires in cytomegalovirus infection. Study background: Indications of both CMV infection and matching HLA type were provided by public TCR beta signatures.

Each CDR3 protein gets one entry after TCRdb re-called the reads with MiXCR. The sample gives a few hundred thousand distinct CDR3 sequences, approximately 15% of which show up once; 40% to 55% is in the top ten. Study outcomes and limitations: Identification of carriers of CMV plus the relevant HLA was achieved through cumulative public TCR beta family frequency. There were HLA-C-restricted CMV-specific TCR beta clonotypes dominating the ex vivo response.

The receptor comes from a human donor in good health (CMV status not recorded). Some clones in this sample may be carry-over from other donors' samples. Sequencing used CD8+ T cells from PBMCs.

Here the CDR3 reads CSVDSTQGGDYGYTF. In DNA, the CDR3 is TGCAGCGTTGACTCCACACAGGGGGGCGACTATGGCTACACCTTC. The rearrangement joins TRBV29-1 to TRBJ1-2; TRBD1 matches at 8 bases. The CDR3 spans 15 residues. V dropped 3 bases and J dropped 3; count of bases not matched to a gene: 9. Germline CDR1 SQVTM, CDR2 ANQGSEA.